Below, 25 T cell receptor beta chains from the same sample are listed, as sequenced in a study of cytomegalovirus exposure and HLA in healthy donors. Using immunoSEQ multiplex PCR, the repertoire was profiled, and TCRdb retains in-frame clones only, with some absent. The repertoire holds over 200,000 clones, with roughly 87% as singletons. Sample: PBMCs. The receptors were gathered from a young woman in good health and CMV-seronegative.

The V gene is TRBV5-1, the J gene TRBJ2-3; 10 nucleotides align to TRBD2. V shed 3 bases and J 0 bases; nucleotides not matched to a gene: 4. The CDR3 has 16 amino acids. Germline V gene data show CDR1 as SGHRS and CDR2 as YFSETQ. The DNA for the CDR3 is TGCGCCAGCAGCTCAAGAGCGGGAGGGAGCACAGATACGCAGTATTTT. It translates to CASSSRAGGSTDTQYF.

The chain couples TRBV18 to TRBJ1-3; no reliable D call. The length of the CDR3 is 14 residues. The V gene's germline CDR1 is KGHSH and CDR2 LQKENI. V was shortened by 1 base and J by 2 bases, with 6 bases between the two germline ends. The CDR3 region is CASSPQGTGNTIYF. In nucleotides, the CDR3 is TGTGCCAGCTCACCACAGGGAACTGGAAACACCATATATTTT.

J is TRBJ1-4 and V is TRBV25-1, with TRBD1 matching 9 bases. Germline V lookup: CDR1 MGHDK, CDR2 SYGVNS. J was trimmed by 0 bases and V by 5 bases; bases with no gene match: 7. This CDR3 is 17 amino acids long. CDR3 in DNA: TGTGCCAGCAGTAAGGGGACAGGGAGACCAACTAATGAAAAACTGTTTTTT. Residues: CASSKGTGRPTNEKLFF. The full variable domain, rest sourced from reference TRBV25-1 and TRBJ1-4, is EADIYQTPRYLVIGTGKKITLECSQTMGHDKMYWYQQDPGMELHLIHYSYGVNSTEKGDLSSESTVSRIRTEHFPLTLESARPSHTSQYLCASSKGTGRPTNEKLFFGSGTQLSVL.

The rearrangement joins TRBV9 to TRBJ2-1, with 10 nucleotides matching TRBD2. Germline CDR1 reads SGDLS; CDR2 reads YYNGEE. The CDR3 has 16 residues. The junction had 12 bases not matched to a gene; V was cut back by 4 bases and J by 8 bases. Here the CDR3 DNA reads TGTGCCAGCAGCCTTCGGGGTAGCGGGAGGTTTGATGAGCAGTTCTTC. The encoded protein is CASSLRGSGRFDEQFF.

This clone was detected only a few times. The CDR3 loop is CASASAGGTYEQYF. The CDR3 DNA sequence: TGTGCCAGCGCATCGGCGGGGGGAACCTACGAGCAGTACTTC. The V gene is TRBV19, the J gene TRBJ2-7; TRBD2 matches at 8 bases. The CDR3 is 14 amino acids. Germline lookup yields CDR1 LNHDA and CDR2 SQIVND (reference sequence). The V segment lost 9 bases and the J segment 2 bases; nucleotides outside the gene matches: 9.

This rearrangement joins TRBV5-1 to TRBJ2-7; 8 bases fit TRBD1. Germline-derived CDR1 and CDR2 are SGHRS and YFSETQ. The CDR3 sequence is 14 residues long. With V trimmed by 4 bases and J by 7 bases, 10 bases remained unmatched. This chain's CDR3 is CASSPDRGSGEQYF. The CDR3 DNA reads TGCGCCAGCAGCCCCGACAGGGGATCGGGGGAGCAGTACTTC.

CDR3 nucleotide sequence: TGTGCCAGCAGCTTAACCGGGACTAGCGTCAATGAGCAGTTCTTC. It specifies CASSLTGTSVNEQFF. The rearrangement links TRBV7-3 to TRBJ2-1, with 10 bases that match TRBD2. Germline V gene lookup returns CDR1 SGHTA and CDR2 FQGTGA. J was trimmed by 6 bases and V by 0 bases; bases with no gene match: 2. This CDR3 is 15 amino acids long.

A few counts support this clone. The chain employs TRBV6-1 and TRBJ2-7, with 12 positions matching TRBD1. V lost 6 bases to trimming and J lost 2 bases; unmatched junction nucleotides: 5. This CDR3 is 15 amino acids long. Germline V gives CDR1 MNHNS, CDR2 SASEGT. DNA of the CDR3: TGTGCCAGCAGGGAGGGACAGGGGGCCACCTACGAGCAGTACTTC. Its protein is CASREGQGATYEQYF.

This clone was detected only a few times. V and J are TRBV6-4 and TRBJ1-2; unclear D gene. The CDR3 length is 14 residues. CDR1 MRHNA and CDR2 SNTAGT come from the germline V gene. Trimming left V 3 bases short and J 8 bases short, with 16 bases between. The CDR3 region is CASSDGTVNFGYTF. The CDR3, as DNA: TGTGCCAGCAGTGATGGAACGGTCAACTTCGGCTACACCTTC.

The chain uses TRBV11-3 and TRBJ1-2; no clear D. Germline CDR1 and CDR2: SGHNT and YENEEA. The CDR3 spans 8 residues. Between the trimmed V and J ends, which lost 4 bases and 12 bases, there was a span of 3 bases. The CDR3 region has the DNA TGTGCCAGCAGCTGCCACACCTTC. The encoded protein is CASSCHTF.

The CDR3, as DNA: TGCAGCGTGGTTACCGGGACTAGTAATTTCTACAATGAGCAGTTCTTC. This encodes CSVVTGTSNFYNEQFF. The rearrangement links TRBV29-1 to TRBJ2-1; 8 bases match TRBD2. V lost 6 bases to trimming and J lost 3 bases; unmatched junction nucleotides: 13. In germline, CDR1 is SQVTM, CDR2 ANQGSEA. The CDR3 extends over 16 amino acids.

The chain combines TRBV28 with TRBJ2-7, with 12 bases fitting TRBD2. The J segment lost 2 bases and the V segment lost 4 bases, leaving 6 bases of the junction unmatched. Per germline, CDR1 MDHEN and CDR2 SYDVKM. This CDR3 is 16 amino acids long. CDR3 sequence: CASSWLAGGKPYEQYF. CDR3 DNA sequence: TGTGCCAGCAGTTGGCTAGCGGGAGGGAAGCCCTACGAGCAGTACTTC.

The J gene is TRBJ2-3, the V gene TRBV9, with unresolved D. The CDR3 loop spans 11 amino acids. V shed 4 bases and J shed 14 bases, with 14 bases lying between them. The germline CDR1 and CDR2 sequences are SGDLS and YYNGEE. The CDR3 DNA reads TGTGCCAGCAGCTCCCCGCCGACGGTGTATTTT. Protein: CASSSPPTVYF.

This clone was recorded only once. The V call is TRBV5-1, the J call TRBJ2-1, with D possibly matching TRBD2 (6 bases). This CDR3 is built from 14 residues. Per germline, CDR1 SGHRS and CDR2 YFSETQ. The ends were cut back, 0 bases at V and 7 bases at J, with 11 bases in the middle. CDR3 loop: CASSLEGLRNEQFF. CDR3 bases: TGCGCCAGCAGCTTGGAGGGACTCCGAAATGAGCAGTTCTTC.

The chain employs TRBV2 and TRBJ1-4; no reliable D call. Trimming took 4 bases from V and 15 from J, leaving 15 bases between them. The CDR3 length is 12 residues. Germline values: CDR1 SNHLY, CDR2 FYNNEI. CDR3: CASSGAKIEVFF. In nucleotides, the CDR3 is TGTGCCAGCAGTGGGGCAAAAATCGAGGTGTTTTTT.

The chain joins TRBV11-2 to TRBJ2-2, with TRBD2 matching 8 bases. This CDR3 region has 15 residues. The V segment lost 3 bases and the J segment 6 bases; nucleotides outside the gene matches: 6. The germline V gene encodes CDR1 SGHAT and CDR2 FQNNGV. Written as DNA, the CDR3 is TGTGCCAGCAGCTTCGGTAGCGGGACCGCCGGGGAGCTGTTTTTT. This codes for CASSFGSGTAGELFF.

The CDR3 sequence is CASRRQIYSNQPQHF. In DNA, the CDR3 is TGTGCCAGCAGGAGGCAGATTTATAGCAATCAGCCCCAGCATTTT. V usage is TRBV2 and J usage is TRBJ1-5; D call uncertain. Germline values: CDR1 SNHLY, CDR2 FYNNEI. This CDR3 spans 15 amino acids. Trimming left V 6 bases short and J 0 bases short, with 12 bases between.

This clone appeared a few times. V usage is TRBV7-9 and J usage is TRBJ1-4; TRBD1 agrees at 11 bases. The CDR3 loop spans 17 amino acids. The germline CDR1 and CDR2 sequences are SEHNR and FQNEAQ (reference sequence). V trimming: 5 bases; J trimming: 3 bases; junction bases outside the gene matches: 8. The CDR3 region has the DNA TGTGCCAGCAGCCTATGGACAGGGGGCAGCGCTAATGAAAAACTGTTTTTT. Protein sequence: CASSLWTGGSANEKLFF.

The rearrangement links TRBV28 to TRBJ2-7; 7 bases are a match to TRBD1. Germline lookup yields CDR1 MDHEN and CDR2 SYDVKM. The CDR3 covers 15 residues. With V trimmed by 6 bases and J by 6 bases, 14 bases remained unmatched. The CDR3 DNA reads as TGTGCCAGCAGGCTAACCGGGACAGCACCGTCCGAGCAGTACTTC. The encoded protein is CASRLTGTAPSEQYF. The entire variable domain, with the rest obtained from reference TRBV28 and TRBJ2-7, is as follows: DVKVTQSSRYLVKRTGEKVFLECVQDMDHENMFWYRQDPGLGLRLIYFSYDVKMKEKGDIPEGYSVSREKKERFSLILESASTNQTSMYLCASRLTGTAPSEQYFGPGTRLTVT.

This sequence joins TRBV2 and TRBJ1-4; 10 bases fit TRBD1. The germline gives CDR1 SNHLY, CDR2 FYNNEI. The CDR3 is 14 amino acids. After removal of 5 bases from V and 5 bases from J, the junction contained 2 bases not matched to a gene. The CDR3 reads CASSTDRGNEKLFF. CDR3 nucleotides: TGTGCCAGCAGTACGGACAGGGGGAATGAAAAACTGTTTTTT.

The chain is built from TRBV27 and TRBJ1-1; 8 positions match TRBD1. The J segment lost 0 bases and the V segment lost 3 bases, leaving 9 bases of the junction unmatched. CDR1 and CDR2 from the germline V gene are MNHEY and SMNVEV (reference sequence). CDR3 length equals 17 residues. CDR3 coding DNA: TGTGCCAGCAGTTTGATGGGGGCAGGGGGCATGAACACTGAAGCTTTCTTT. It encodes CASSLMGAGGMNTEAFF.

The CDR3 loop reads CATRGLFFTDTQYF. CDR3 sequence (DNA): TGTGCCACCAGGGGGCTTTTCTTCACAGATACGCAGTATTTT. The chain combines TRBV27 with TRBJ2-3, with 8 bases aligning to TRBD1. With 10 bases clipped from V and 2 bases from J, the junction kept 8 bases outside the gene matches. This CDR3 region has 14 residues. CDR1 MNHEY and CDR2 SMNVEV come from the germline V gene (reference sequence).

The chain carries TRBV10-2 and TRBJ2-1, with 7 bases identical to TRBD1. Trimming removed 7 bases from V and 5 bases from J; junction bases left unmatched: 8. Germline V lookup: CDR1 WSHSY, CDR2 SAAADI. This CDR3 spans 14 amino acids. Written as DNA, the CDR3 is TGCGCCAGCAAAGGGACAGCCATGAACAATGAGCAGTTCTTC. It codes for CASKGTAMNNEQFF.

This clone came up once. The sample holds other DNA sequences that translate to the same CDR3. V gene TRBV27 combines with J gene TRBJ2-7; the match to TRBD1 covers 10 bases. Germline CDR1 reads MNHEY; CDR2 reads SMNVEV (reference sequence). V lost 6 bases, J lost 3 bases, and 5 bases stayed unmatched. The CDR3 runs 14 residues. The CDR3 protein is CASSPRTGGYEQYF. The CDR3 DNA sequence: TGTGCCAGCAGCCCTAGGACAGGGGGCTACGAGCAGTACTTC.

With regard to this clone: Other DNA sequences in this sample translate to the same CDR3. The chain has TRBV9 and TRBJ2-7, with TRBD2 identical over 14 bases. Trimming at V came to 2 bases and at J to 5 bases, leaving 0 bases not matched to a gene. Germline CDR1 and CDR2: SGDLS and YYNGEE. The CDR3 contains 14 residues. CDR3 loop: CASSVGLAGDEQYF. The CDR3, as DNA: TGTGCCAGCAGCGTGGGACTAGCGGGAGACGAGCAGTACTTC.